Listed below are T cell receptor beta chains from one sample, sequenced in a study of radiation and T cells in renal cell carcinoma. Profiling relied on immunoSEQ multiplex PCR, and the TCRdb table lists in-frame clones only, not all of them. The table has 70,000 or so clones, more than 75% seen once. The source was blood, collected from a patient whose treatment included radiotherapy and nephrectomy. The receptors come from a man aged 60-69 years with renal cell carcinoma. The CDR3 runs from the conserved cysteine through the conserved F or W. D genes are given only for firm matches. Expanded clones are given a class, and other clones once, few, many or no size at all.

cdr3_aa: CASSRDLKLYNEQFF
cdr3_nt: TGTGCCAGCAGCCGGGACTTAAAACTTTACAATGAGCAGTTCTTC
clone_size: NA
cdr3_length: 15
d_call: NA
v_call: TRBV7-9
j_call: TRBJ2-1

cdr3_aa: CATQRLAKGFGELFF
cdr3_nt: TGTGCCACCCAACGACTAGCGAAGGGGTTCGGGGAGCTGTTTTTT
clone_size: NA
cdr3_length: 15
d_call: TRBD2
v_call: TRBV5-6
j_call: TRBJ2-2

cdr3_aa: CASSPEGGYYGYTF
cdr3_nt: TGTGCCAGCAGCCCGGAGGGGGGGTACTATGGCTACACCTTC
clone_size: NA
cdr3_length: 14
d_call: NA
v_call: TRBV7-9
j_call: TRBJ1-2

cdr3_aa: CASSLRPAGTNTGELFF
cdr3_nt: TGTGCCAGCAGCTTAAGACCTGCCGGGACTAACACCGGGGAGCTGTTTTTT
clone_size: NA
cdr3_length: 17
d_call: NA
v_call: TRBV7-6
j_call: TRBJ2-2

cdr3_aa: CASSLGTGISSQPQHF
cdr3_nt: TGTGCCAGCAGCTTAGGGACAGGGATATCCAGTCAGCCCCAGCATTTT
clone_size: NA
cdr3_length: 16
d_call: TRBD1
v_call: TRBV7-6
j_call: TRBJ1-5

cdr3_aa: CASRLRQGRNTIYF
cdr3_nt: TGTGCCAGCAGACTTCGACAGGGTAGAAACACCATATATTTT
clone_size: NA
cdr3_length: 14
d_call: TRBD1
v_call: TRBV28
j_call: TRBJ1-3

cdr3_aa: CASSLEPWTAGGTDTQYF
cdr3_nt: TGTGCCAGCAGCTTGGAACCCTGGACCGCTGGCGGGACAGATACGCAGTATTTT
clone_size: NA
cdr3_length: 18
d_call: NA
v_call: TRBV5-5
j_call: TRBJ2-3

cdr3_aa: CASSPNRGLSEKLFF
cdr3_nt: TGTGCCAGCAGCCCAAACAGGGGGCTTTCGGAAAAACTGTTTTTT
clone_size: NA
cdr3_length: 15
d_call: TRBD1
v_call: TRBV11-2
j_call: TRBJ1-4

cdr3_aa: CASSPGGPGGETQYF
cdr3_nt: TGTGCCAGCAGCCCCGGGGGCCCGGGTGGGGAGACCCAGTACTTC
clone_size: NA
cdr3_length: 15
d_call: NA
v_call: TRBV7-9
j_call: TRBJ2-5

cdr3_aa: CASSLGNEQFF
cdr3_nt: TGTGCCAGCAGTTTAGGCAATGAGCAGTTCTTC
clone_size: NA
cdr3_length: 11
d_call: NA
v_call: TRBV27
j_call: TRBJ2-1

cdr3_aa: CSASHTPEQYF
cdr3_nt: TGCAGTGCTAGTCATACCCCCGAGCAGTACTTC
clone_size: NA
cdr3_length: 11
d_call: NA
v_call: TRBV20-1
j_call: TRBJ2-7

cdr3_aa: CASSQSGDEQFF
cdr3_nt: TGCGCCAGCAGTCAATCGGGAGATGAGCAGTTCTTC
clone_size: NA
cdr3_length: 12
d_call: NA
v_call: TRBV23-1
j_call: TRBJ2-1

cdr3_aa: CASSQDRVIQPQHF
cdr3_nt: TGCGCCAGCAGCCAGGACAGGGTAATTCAGCCCCAGCATTTT
clone_size: NA
cdr3_length: 14
d_call: TRBD1
v_call: TRBV10-2
j_call: TRBJ1-5

cdr3_aa: CSASLGASYTF
cdr3_nt: TGCAGTGCTAGTTTGGGGGCCAGCTACACCTTC
clone_size: NA
cdr3_length: 11
d_call: NA
v_call: TRBV20-1
j_call: TRBJ1-2

cdr3_aa: CASSWGTEVYLQYF
cdr3_nt: TGTGCCAGCAGCTGGGGGACGGAAGTTTATTTGCAGTACTTC
clone_size: NA
cdr3_length: 14
d_call: NA
v_call: TRBV7-9
j_call: TRBJ2-7

cdr3_aa: CASSTGLAGVNEQYF
cdr3_nt: TGTGCCAGCAGTACCGGACTAGCGGGAGTCAACGAGCAGTACTTC
clone_size: few
cdr3_length: 15
d_call: TRBD2
v_call: TRBV27
j_call: TRBJ2-7

cdr3_aa: CASSQYQGVYEQYF
cdr3_nt: TGTGCCAGCAGCCAATACCAAGGGGTCTACGAGCAGTACTTC
clone_size: NA
cdr3_length: 14
d_call: NA
v_call: TRBV14
j_call: TRBJ2-7

cdr3_aa: CASSPDPLNGNTIYF
cdr3_nt: TGTGCCAGCAGCCCGGACCCTCTGAACGGAAACACCATATATTTT
clone_size: NA
cdr3_length: 15
d_call: NA
v_call: TRBV11-2
j_call: TRBJ1-3

cdr3_aa: CASSPPDRGETLGQFF
cdr3_nt: TGTGCCAGCAGCCCTCCCGACCGAGGCGAGACATTGGGGCAGTTCTTC
clone_size: few
cdr3_length: 16
d_call: NA
v_call: TRBV5-6
j_call: TRBJ2-1

cdr3_aa: CASSLAEAAGNTIYF
cdr3_nt: TGCGCCAGCAGCTTGGCCGAGGCAGCTGGAAACACCATATATTTT
clone_size: medium-sized
cdr3_length: 15
d_call: NA
v_call: TRBV5-1
j_call: TRBJ1-3

cdr3_aa: CASSFSGMTYNEQFF
cdr3_nt: TGTGCCAGCAGCTTCAGCGGGATGACCTACAATGAGCAGTTCTTC
clone_size: NA
cdr3_length: 15
d_call: TRBD2
v_call: TRBV7-2
j_call: TRBJ2-1

cdr3_aa: CASSLGSGYGGEKLFF
cdr3_nt: TGTGCCAGCAGCTTAGGCTCAGGGTACGGCGGTGAAAAACTGTTTTTT
clone_size: few
cdr3_length: 16
d_call: NA
v_call: TRBV13
j_call: TRBJ1-4

cdr3_aa: CASSDYRVGYTF
cdr3_nt: TGTGCCAGCAGTGACTACAGGGTTGGCTACACCTTC
clone_size: NA
cdr3_length: 12
d_call: NA
v_call: TRBV25-1
j_call: TRBJ1-2

cdr3_aa: CASSIGTGTLNQPQHF
cdr3_nt: TGTGCCAGCAGCATCGGGACAGGGACACTAAATCAGCCCCAGCATTTT
clone_size: NA
cdr3_length: 16
d_call: TRBD1
v_call: TRBV5-5
j_call: TRBJ1-5

cdr3_aa: CASSLRTGDNEKLFF
cdr3_nt: TGTGCCAGCAGCCTACGGACAGGGGATAATGAAAAACTGTTTTTT
clone_size: NA
cdr3_length: 15
d_call: TRBD1
v_call: TRBV7-9
j_call: TRBJ1-4

cdr3_aa: CASRQTSSEAFF
cdr3_nt: TGCGCCAGCCGACAGACTAGCTCTGAGGCTTTCTTT
clone_size: once
cdr3_length: 12
d_call: NA
v_call: TRBV10-2
j_call: TRBJ1-1

cdr3_aa: CASSSRDRNTGELFF
cdr3_nt: TGTGCCAGCAGTTCAAGGGACAGAAACACCGGGGAGCTGTTTTTT
clone_size: few
cdr3_length: 15
d_call: TRBD1
v_call: TRBV5-4
j_call: TRBJ2-2

cdr3_aa: CASSLPGPANYGYTF
cdr3_nt: TGTGCCAGCAGCCTCCCCGGTCCTGCTAACTATGGCTACACCTTC
clone_size: NA
cdr3_length: 15
d_call: NA
v_call: TRBV5-6
j_call: TRBJ1-2

cdr3_aa: CASSYSVTSSYNEQFF
cdr3_nt: TGTGCCAGCAGTTACTCGGTGACTAGCTCCTACAATGAGCAGTTCTTC
clone_size: NA
cdr3_length: 16
d_call: NA
v_call: TRBV6-6
j_call: TRBJ2-1

cdr3_aa: CAWDTGGTMNTEAFF
cdr3_nt: TGTGCCTGGGATACAGGGGGCACCATGAACACTGAAGCTTTCTTT
clone_size: NA
cdr3_length: 15
d_call: TRBD1
v_call: TRBV30
j_call: TRBJ1-1

cdr3_aa: CASSRSRLVLYEQYF
cdr3_nt: TGTGCCAGCAGTAGGAGTCGACTAGTACTATATGAGCAGTACTTC
clone_size: NA
cdr3_length: 15
d_call: NA
v_call: TRBV2
j_call: TRBJ2-7

cdr3_aa: CASRPTGSGELFF
cdr3_nt: TGTGCCAGCAGGCCGACAGGGTCCGGGGAGCTGTTTTTT
clone_size: NA
cdr3_length: 13
d_call: TRBD1
v_call: TRBV7-9
j_call: TRBJ2-2

cdr3_aa: CASRTGSNQPQHF
cdr3_nt: TGTGCCAGCAGAACAGGATCCAATCAGCCCCAGCATTTT
clone_size: once
cdr3_length: 13
d_call: NA
v_call: TRBV6-5
j_call: TRBJ1-5

cdr3_aa: CASSLEAGGFYEQYF
cdr3_nt: TGTGCCAGCAGCTTGGAAGCGGGGGGGTTCTACGAGCAGTACTTC
clone_size: NA
cdr3_length: 15
d_call: TRBD2
v_call: TRBV5-4
j_call: TRBJ2-7

cdr3_aa: CATTRGGSGNTIYF
cdr3_nt: TGTGCCACCACCCGGGGGGGATCTGGAAACACCATATATTTT
clone_size: NA
cdr3_length: 14
d_call: NA
v_call: TRBV19
j_call: TRBJ1-3

cdr3_aa: CASSYRDEQYF
cdr3_nt: TGTGCCAGCAGTTACAGGGACGAGCAGTACTTC
clone_size: NA
cdr3_length: 11
d_call: NA
v_call: TRBV6-6
j_call: TRBJ2-7

cdr3_aa: CASSYRDSGRTDTQYF
cdr3_nt: TGTGCCAGCAGTTACAGAGATAGCGGCCGCACAGATACGCAGTATTTT
clone_size: once
cdr3_length: 16
d_call: NA
v_call: TRBV6-5
j_call: TRBJ2-3

cdr3_aa: CSVETGTGELFF
cdr3_nt: TGCAGCGTTGAAACGGGAACCGGGGAGCTGTTTTTT
clone_size: NA
cdr3_length: 12
d_call: NA
v_call: TRBV29-1
j_call: TRBJ2-2

cdr3_aa: CASSILHYEQYF
cdr3_nt: TGTGCCAGCAGTATACTACACTACGAGCAGTACTTC
clone_size: NA
cdr3_length: 12
d_call: NA
v_call: TRBV25-1
j_call: TRBJ2-7

cdr3_aa: CASSATGRNSPLHF
cdr3_nt: TGTGCCAGTAGTGCGACAGGAAGAAATTCACCCCTCCACTTT
clone_size: NA
cdr3_length: 14
d_call: NA
v_call: TRBV19
j_call: TRBJ1-6